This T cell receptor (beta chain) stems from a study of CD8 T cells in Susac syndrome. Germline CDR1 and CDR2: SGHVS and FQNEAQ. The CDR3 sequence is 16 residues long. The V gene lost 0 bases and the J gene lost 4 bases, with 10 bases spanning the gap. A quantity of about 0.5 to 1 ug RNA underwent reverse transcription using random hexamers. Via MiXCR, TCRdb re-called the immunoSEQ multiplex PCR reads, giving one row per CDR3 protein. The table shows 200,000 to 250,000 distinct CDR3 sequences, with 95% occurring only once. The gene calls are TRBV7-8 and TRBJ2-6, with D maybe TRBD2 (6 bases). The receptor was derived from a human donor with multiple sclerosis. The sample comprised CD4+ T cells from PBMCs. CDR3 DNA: TGTGCCAGCAGCTTAGCGGGGAGGACCGGGGCCAACGTCCTGACTTTC. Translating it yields CASSLAGRTGANVLTF.